Below, one TCR beta chain is given with its context. Its antigen remains unidentified. The data are from a study of response to subunit inactivated influenza vaccine. Study-wide results and limits: Researchers suggested that each seasonal influenza vaccination recruits few new T cells.

TCRdb redid the calling of the RT-PCR reads with MiXCR, one entry per CDR3 protein. The sample lists 150,000 or so distinct CDR3 sequences; about a tenth were seen once. The V gene lost 2 bases and the J gene lost 4 bases, with 13 bases spanning the gap. The CDR3 has 15 amino acids. The germline V gene has CDR1 SEHNR and CDR2 FQNEAQ (reference sequence). The source was non-naive T cells sorted from PBMCs, collected roughly 46 days after vaccination. The TCR sequence derives from a man aged 50-60 years who received an inactivated influenza vaccine. J is TRBJ2-3 and V is TRBV7-9; D assignment may be TRBD1 or TRBD2 (5 bases each). This chain's CDR3 is CASSLMGLAADTQYF. The CDR3 region has the DNA TGTGCCAGCAGCTTAATGGGGCTAGCTGCAGATACGCAGTATTTT.